The clone carrying this T cell receptor beta chain came up many times. Its antigen is undetermined. The ends lost 2 bases at V and 0 bases at J; junction bases unmatched: 1. Germline assignment: CDR1 LGHNT and CDR2 FRNRAP. The CDR3 length is 15 residues. Patients had received no treatment of any kind before thyroid surgery. The data belong to a study of metastatic and nonmetastatic thyroid tumors. The overall study: Repertoires of blood and of tissue (tumor or nodule) from malignant and benign thyroid patients were compared. Regarding the study as a whole: According to reports, the diversity of TCR beta was significantly higher in malignant thyroid tumors than in benign nodules, and this held in both blood and tumor samples.

Per the original methods: CDR3 differences across clinicopathological groups were used to build a distant-metastasis classifier for papillary thyroid cancer. From the PCR reads, TCRdb re-called clones with MiXCR. Clone size and V and J calls follow TCRdb, not the original study. Here the sample spans approximately 25,000 clones, 20% being singletons. V gene TRBV12-5 combines with J gene TRBJ2-3, with 8 bases fitting TRBD2. This receptor was obtained from a male donor with papillary thyroid cancer or a benign thyroid nodule (not recorded which). Some clones in this sample may be carry-over from other donors' samples. Sequencing used blood. The CDR3 bases are TGTGCTAGTGGTTTGTCGGGGGGGAGCACAGATACGCAGTATTTT. This gives the protein CASGLSGGSTDTQYF.